The clone carrying this TCR beta chain was observed many times. The antigen remains undetermined. V shed 5 bases, J shed 5 bases, and the junction held 6 bases outside the gene matches. The CDR3 sequence is 14 residues long. Per germline, CDR1 SGHTA and CDR2 FQGNSA. The sample originates from a study of early T cells in non-severe SARS-CoV-2 infection. On the study more broadly: Sequencing was performed on bulk RNA from unsorted whole blood, leaving chains unpaired.

Study-level findings and limits: There was a bias toward anti-spike CD8 responses in VDJdb matching, which missed private and CD4 specificities.

Researchers tagged individual cDNA molecules with unique molecular identifiers. Each CDR3 protein gets one entry after TCRdb re-called the 5' RACE reads with MiXCR. The sample carries 40,000 to 55,000 distinct CDR3 sequences, 7% to 9% recorded once. The sequenced material came from whole blood. This receptor was taken from an adult who was a healthcare worker with PCR-confirmed SARS-CoV-2 infection or an uninfected control (not recorded which). V and J are TRBV7-2 and TRBJ2-1, with TRBD1 matching over 7 bases. The CDR3 reads CASSKDRDHNEQFF. The CDR3, as DNA: TGTGCCAGCAGCAAAGACAGGGATCACAATGAGCAGTTCTTC.